The 3 T cell receptor beta chains below come from one sample, sequenced in a study of PD-1 blockade in classical Hodgkin lymphoma. The patients all showed relapse after autologous stem cell transplantation, while their brentuximab vedotin exposure varied. The data were produced by immunoSEQ multiplex PCR, yet TCRdb's version contains in-frame clones alone and is incomplete. The table has about 26,000 clones, about 67% seen once; the top ten hold around 11%. Specimen: peripheral blood mononuclear cells (PBMCs), collected before the second cycle of nivolumab. The receptors come from a human donor with classical Hodgkin lymphoma.

The chain recombines TRBV19 with TRBJ2-5, with TRBD2 matching over 7 bases. CDR1 is LNHDA and CDR2 is SQIVND in the germline V gene (reference sequence). CDR3 length equals 14 residues. Germline trimming cut 5 bases from V and 7 bases from J; bases unmatched to any gene: 10. The chain's CDR3 is CASSAQAGRGTQYF. In DNA form, the CDR3 reads TGTGCCAGTAGTGCCCAAGCGGGACGAGGGACCCAGTACTTC.

V gene TRBV9 combines with J gene TRBJ1-3, with a possible D match to TRBD1 (5 bases). Germline V CDR1 and CDR2: SGDLS, YYNGEE. The CDR3 spans 14 residues. V lost 10 bases and J lost 4, with 18 bases in between. The CDR3 coding sequence is TGTGCCTCCCAGCCCAGGGTTGGGGGAAACACCATATATTTT. Translated: CASQPRVGGNTIYF.

This clone is a singleton in its sample. This chain links TRBV7-3 with TRBJ1-4, with 7 bases aligning to TRBD1. From germline, CDR1 is SGHTA and CDR2 FQGTGA. The CDR3 runs 18 residues. Trimming cost V 5 bases and J 1 base; bases outside gene matches: 13. CDR3 loop: CASSQRGGADQTNEKLFF. CDR3 nucleotides: TGTGCCAGCAGCCAACGAGGGGGCGCGGACCAAACTAATGAAAAACTGTTTTTT.